The 24 T cell receptor beta chains below all came from one sample that was sequenced in a study of metastatic and nonmetastatic thyroid tumors. TCRdb recomputed clones from the PCR reads via MiXCR. The data show about 12,000 clones, approximately 26% seen once. Prior to thyroid surgery, none of the patients had received any treatment. Sample: blood. The origin of the receptors is a male donor with papillary thyroid cancer or a benign thyroid nodule (not recorded which). Some clones in this sample may be carry-over from other donors' samples.

In this sample, this clone turned up many times. The chain links TRBV4-1 to TRBJ1-1; D possibly corresponds to TRBD1 (5 bases). CDR3 length: 14 residues. Per germline, CDR1 MGHRA and CDR2 YSYEKL. The ends were cut back, 6 bases at V and 2 bases at J, with 13 bases in the middle. Here the CDR3 reads CASRGPLLNTEAFF. CDR3 bases: TGCGCCAGCAGGGGGCCGCTATTAAACACTGAAGCTTTCTTT.

The chain uses TRBV11-2 and TRBJ1-3, with 10 bases that match TRBD1. CDR1 is SGHAT and CDR2 is FQNNGV in the germline V gene. The CDR3 spans 16 residues. Unmatched junction bases numbered 5, after V lost 3 bases and J lost 3 bases. The DNA for the CDR3 is TGTGCCAGCAGCTTGGACAGGGGGGCGAGTGGAAACACCATATATTTT. This codes for CASSLDRGASGNTIYF.

There are many counts of this clone. V and J are TRBV30 and TRBJ2-7, with 9 bases lining up with TRBD1. Per germline, CDR1 GTSNPN and CDR2 SVGIG (reference sequence). After removal of 3 bases from V and 2 bases from J, the junction contained 5 bases not matched to a gene. The CDR3 covers 14 residues. The CDR3 loop is CAWRPGTGPYEQYF. CDR3 nucleotides: TGTGCCTGGAGACCCGGGACAGGGCCCTACGAGCAGTACTTC.

This clone was detected a few times. J is TRBJ2-3 and V is TRBV28, with TRBD1 matching 7 bases. The CDR3 is 15 residues long. After removal of 0 bases from V and 4 bases from J, the junction contained 4 bases not matched to a gene. Germline V lookup: CDR1 MDHEN, CDR2 SYDVKM. CDR3 sequence reads: CASSLWVTGSDTQYF. The CDR3 DNA sequence: TGTGCCAGCAGTTTATGGGTGACAGGGTCAGATACGCAGTATTTT.

J is TRBJ2-5 and V is TRBV27, with D perhaps matching TRBD2 (6 bases). V lost 3 bases to trimming and J lost 5 bases, with 19 bases between them. Germline assignment: CDR1 MNHEY and CDR2 SMNVEV (reference sequence). CDR3 length equals 16 residues. The CDR3 here is CASSFRGAGLGETQYF. The CDR3 DNA is TGTGCCAGCAGTTTCCGGGGAGCGGGTCTGGGGGAGACCCAGTACTTC.

The genes are TRBV3-1 and TRBJ1-2; 7 nucleotides line up with TRBD1. V gave up 4 bases and J gave up 2 bases; unmatched junction bases: 7. The germline gives CDR1 LGHDT, CDR2 YNNKEL (reference sequence). This CDR3 is built from 15 residues. The CDR3 nucleotides read TGTGCCAGCAGCCTGTCCCGGACAGGCAACTATGGCTACACCTTC. It translates to CASSLSRTGNYGYTF.

This chain connects TRBV4-1 to TRBJ1-4; tentatively, D is TRBD1 (5 bases). The CDR3 loop spans 16 amino acids. Between the trimmed V and J ends, which lost 1 base and 4 bases, there was a span of 13 bases. The germline gives CDR1 MGHRA, CDR2 YSYEKL. The chain's CDR3 is CASSQGSGLGNEKLFF. The CDR3 DNA follows: TGCGCCAGCAGCCAAGGTTCGGGGCTGGGTAATGAAAAACTGTTTTTT.

This clone was seen ten or more times. V usage is TRBV6-2 or TRBV6-3 and J usage is TRBJ2-7; a possible D gene is TRBD2 (5 bases). The CDR3 has 15 residues. V was trimmed by 0 bases and J by 0 bases, leaving 9 bases between them. CDR1 MNHEY and CDR2 SVGEGT come from the germline V gene. CDR3 nucleotides: TGTGCCAGCAGTTACTCGGAGGAGAGCTCCTACGAGCAGTACTTC. Translating it yields CASSYSEESSYEQYF.

This clone was recorded many times. V is TRBV7-2 and J is TRBJ1-4, with D uncertain. CDR1 is SGHTA and CDR2 is FQGNSA in the germline V gene. V lost 2 bases and J 0 bases, leaving 4 bases between the germline ends. The CDR3 has 14 residues. The CDR3 here is CASSLMATNEKLFF. The CDR3 nucleotides read TGTGCCAGCAGCTTAATGGCAACTAATGAAAAACTGTTTTTT.

V is TRBV5-1 and J is TRBJ2-1, with TRBD1 identical over 7 bases. In germline, CDR1 is SGHRS, CDR2 YFSETQ. The CDR3 consists of 14 residues. Unmatched junction bases numbered 9, after V lost 8 bases and J lost 4 bases. CDR3 nucleotides: TGCGCCAGTACCCCGGGGACAGAGTACAATGAGCAGTTCTTC. This translates into CASTPGTEYNEQFF.

This chain connects TRBV2 to TRBJ2-2, with TRBD1 matching over 12 bases. The CDR3 loop spans 15 amino acids. The germline V gene has CDR1 SNHLY and CDR2 FYNNEI. The V gene end was trimmed by 6 bases and the J gene end by 6 bases; junction bases not matched to a gene: 5. DNA for the CDR3: TGTGCCAGCAGGGGGGACAGGGGGCGGGCCGGGGAGCTGTTTTTT. Amino acid sequence: CASRGDRGRAGELFF.

This clone was counted between two and nine times. The V gene is TRBV10-3, the J gene TRBJ2-2, with 9 bases fitting TRBD2. Per germline, CDR1 ENHRY and CDR2 SYGVKD. CDR3 length: 15 amino acids. J lost 4 bases, V lost 6 bases, and 6 bases had no gene match. The DNA for the CDR3 is TGTGCCATCAGGGAAGCGGGAGGACCCACCGGGGAGCTGTTTTTT. This encodes CAIREAGGPTGELFF.

This chain joins TRBV6-5 and TRBJ2-7; a weak D match, TRBD1 (5 bases). The CDR3 consists of 13 residues. With 6 bases removed from V and 3 bases from J, the gap between germline ends came to 12 bases. Germline assignment: CDR1 MNHEY and CDR2 SVGAGI. CDR3 protein: CASSLFDSYEQYF. The CDR3 DNA reads TGTGCCAGCAGCTTATTCGACAGCTACGAGCAGTACTTC.

This clone has a count of ten or more. CDR3 DNA sequence: TGTGCCAGTTCCTTAGAAAGAGGAACTGAAGCTTTCTTT. Its translation is CASSLERGTEAFF. The V and J genes are TRBV18 and TRBJ1-1; D remains ambiguous. This CDR3 has 13 residues. CDR1 KGHSH and CDR2 LQKENI come from the germline V gene. V was shortened by 9 bases and J by 5 bases, with 16 bases between the two germline ends.

The chain couples TRBV7-8 to TRBJ1-1; D is ambiguous. V shed 6 bases and J shed 7 bases, with 9 bases lying between them. Per germline, CDR1 SGHVS and CDR2 FQNEAQ. The CDR3 totals 11 residues. In DNA form, the CDR3 reads TGTGCCAGCAGGGAGATCGGTGAAGCTTTCTTT. This sequence encodes CASREIGEAFF.

The chain carries TRBV30 and TRBJ2-6; no reliable D call. The length of the CDR3 is 15 residues. V was pared by 1 base and J by 0 bases, with 7 bases between. Germline assignment: CDR1 GTSNPN and CDR2 SVGIG (reference sequence). The CDR3 region has the DNA TGTGCCTGGAGTGAACAGTTCTCTGGGGCCAACGTCCTGACTTTC. Amino acids: CAWSEQFSGANVLTF.

The rearrangement links TRBV12-3 or TRBV12-4 to TRBJ2-7; 15 nucleotides align to TRBD2. Trimming removed 4 bases from V and 6 bases from J; junction bases left unmatched: 1. CDR3 length equals 14 residues. The CDR3 is CASSWTSGRAEQYF. The DNA of the CDR3 is TGTGCCAGCAGTTGGACTAGCGGGAGGGCCGAGCAGTACTTC.

This clone is labeled medium-sized. The V call is TRBV20-1, the J call TRBJ1-2; D gene unclear. CDR1 is DFQATT and CDR2 is SNEGSKA in the germline V gene (reference sequence). Trimming left V 3 bases short and J 8 bases short, with 19 bases between. The CDR3 loop spans 14 amino acids. The CDR3 DNA sequence: TGCAGTGCTAGTAATTCCCGGGAGCATGAAGGCTACACCTTC. Translating gives CSASNSREHEGYTF.

Comments on this clone: A read error may produce the germline difference seen at one junction end. This chain links TRBV6-1 with TRBJ2-7, with D tentatively TRBD2 (6 bases). This CDR3 contains 16 residues. Germline V gene data show CDR1 as MNHNS and CDR2 as SASEGT. The CDR3 reads CASSQILASLLYEQDF. The CDR3 DNA sequence: TGTGCCAGCAGCCAGATACTAGCATCACTTCTATACGAGCAGGACTTC.

This clone was found a few times. The chain recombines TRBV12-3 or TRBV12-4 with TRBJ2-1; the D call may be TRBD1 or TRBD2 (6 bases each). The CDR3 extends over 14 amino acids. V was trimmed by 6 bases and J by 7 bases, leaving 16 bases between them. The CDR3 DNA follows: TGTGCCAGCAGCTTATACCCGGGGGCTAATGAGCAGTTCTTC. Protein sequence: CASSLYPGANEQFF.

This clone was detected a few times. The V and J genes are TRBV9 and TRBJ2-7; 9 bases match TRBD1. The CDR3 totals 16 residues. Germline V CDR1 and CDR2: SGDLS, YYNGEE. V lost 0 bases to trimming and J lost 1 base; unmatched junction nucleotides: 5. The CDR3 loop is CASSVGGGQGSYEQYF. The CDR3 DNA reads as TGTGCCAGCAGCGTAGGGGGGGGACAGGGATCCTACGAGCAGTACTTC.

This clone was detected a few times. The J gene is TRBJ2-5, the V gene TRBV12-3 or TRBV12-4; D unresolved. The CDR3 extends over 15 amino acids. V was clipped by 4 bases and J by 5 bases, with 17 bases between them. This CDR3 is CASSSRPVAGETQYF. Here the CDR3 DNA reads TGTGCCAGCAGTTCCCGACCCGTCGCTGGGGAGACCCAGTACTTC.

The chain carries TRBV5-1 and TRBJ1-2; 7 bases map to TRBD1. CDR1 and CDR2 (germline): SGHRS, YFSETQ. This CDR3 contains 15 residues. The V segment lost 1 base and the J segment 8 bases; nucleotides outside the gene matches: 11. The CDR3 sequence is CASSLTGVRERGYTF. CDR3 nucleotide sequence: TGCGCCAGCAGCTTGACAGGGGTGAGGGAAAGAGGCTACACCTTC.

This clone has just a few counts. The V and J genes are TRBV6-1 and TRBJ1-6; TRBD1 agrees at 9 bases. The germline V gene encodes CDR1 MNHNS and CDR2 SASEGT. This CDR3 contains 16 residues. Trimming at V came to 3 bases and at J to 10 bases, leaving 10 bases not matched to a gene. The CDR3 DNA is TGTGCCAGCAGTGAGAGCCTGTTGGGACAGGGCTCACCCCTCCACTTT. Amino acids: CASSESLLGQGSPLHF.